A single sample gave rise to the 19 T cell receptor beta chains below, sequenced in a study of blood T cell repertoires in COVID-19. Clones were read by immunoSEQ multiplex PCR, and TCRdb kept only the in-frame ones, dropping some. The sample includes more than 20,000 clones, 90% of them seen just once. The sample consisted of peripheral blood. The receptors derive from a human donor in a cohort sampled during active COVID-19.

The genes are TRBV10-1 and TRBJ2-1; D unresolved. CDR1 WNHNN and CDR2 SYGVQD come from the germline V gene (reference sequence). This CDR3 contains 15 residues. V lost 7 bases and J lost 5, with 18 bases in between. The CDR3 here is CASIDKNRGDNEQFF. DNA for the CDR3: TGCGCCAGCATTGACAAAAACCGCGGCGACAATGAGCAGTTCTTC.

The table lists this clone with a few counts. The chain has TRBV11-3 and TRBJ2-7; 8 bases fit TRBD1. Germline CDR1 is SGHNT and CDR2 is YENEEA. CDR3 size: 15 residues. The V segment lost 5 bases and the J segment 4 bases; nucleotides outside the gene matches: 10. The CDR3 loop is CASSAERQGQYEQYF. The CDR3 DNA sequence: TGTGCCAGCAGCGCAGAACGACAGGGGCAGTACGAGCAGTACTTC.

The chain links TRBV9 to TRBJ1-1; the match to TRBD1 covers 7 bases. From germline, CDR1 is SGDLS and CDR2 YYNGEE. The CDR3 is 14 residues long. J gave up 0 bases and V 5 bases, and 4 bases lay outside the gene matches. CDR3 region: CASSYDRVNTEAFF. CDR3 nucleotide sequence: TGTGCCAGCAGTTACGACAGGGTGAACACTGAAGCTTTCTTT.

The table lists this clone with a count of one. V usage is TRBV5-1 and J usage is TRBJ2-2, with unresolved D. The V gene lost 0 bases and the J gene lost 1 base, with 7 bases spanning the gap. Per germline, CDR1 SGHRS and CDR2 YFSETQ. The CDR3 covers 15 residues. CDR3 residues: CASSLVGQNTGELFF. The CDR3 DNA reads as TGCGCCAGCAGCTTGGTTGGCCAGAACACCGGGGAGCTGTTTTTT.

The gene calls are TRBV7-6 and TRBJ1-2, with a possible D match to TRBD1 (6 bases). CDR1 is SGHVS and CDR2 is FNYEAQ in the germline V gene. The CDR3 contains 15 residues. V was pared by 1 base and J by 6 bases, with 15 bases between. This CDR3 reads CASSLVGGAEDGYTF. The DNA for the CDR3 is TGTGCCAGCAGCTTAGTTGGGGGCGCTGAGGATGGCTACACCTTC.

There are a few counts of this clone. The chain carries TRBV5-1 and TRBJ1-1; 8 bases align to TRBD1. The CDR3 has 16 amino acids. The V gene end was trimmed by 7 bases and the J gene end by 1 base; junction bases not matched to a gene: 12. CDR1 and CDR2 from the germline V gene are SGHRS and YFSETQ. The CDR3 nucleotides are TGCGCCAGCGCTTCAATTACGGGGACAGGGAACACTGAAGCTTTCTTT. This encodes CASASITGTGNTEAFF.

The DNA of the CDR3 is TGTGCCAGCAGCCACAGGGGGACAGGGGTTATCACTGAAGCTTTCTTT. This codes for CASSHRGTGVITEAFF. The chain joins TRBV13 to TRBJ1-1, with TRBD1 identical over 10 bases. V shed 5 bases and J 4 bases; nucleotides not matched to a gene: 10. Germline V gives CDR1 PRHDT, CDR2 FYEKMQ (reference sequence). There are 16 residues in the CDR3.

The rearrangement uses TRBV6-1 and TRBJ2-2, with TRBD2 matching 10 bases. The germline V gene encodes CDR1 MNHNS and CDR2 SASEGT. The CDR3 runs 15 residues. The V segment lost 2 bases and the J segment 3 bases; nucleotides outside the gene matches: 0. The CDR3, as DNA: TGTGCCAGCAGTGAACTAGCGGGGGACACCGGGGAGCTGTTTTTT. Translation: CASSELAGDTGELFF.

The chain joins TRBV19 to TRBJ1-4; possible D gene TRBD1, 5 bases. The germline gives CDR1 LNHDA, CDR2 SQIVND (reference sequence). This CDR3 has 14 residues. V gave up 6 bases and J gave up 5 bases, with 13 bases separating them. CDR3 in amino acids: CASSPRGWNEKLFF. In nucleotides, the CDR3 is TGTGCCAGTAGCCCACGGGGGTGGAATGAAAAACTGTTTTTT. Supplemented by reference TRBV19 and TRBJ1-4, the full variable domain reads DGGITQSPKYLFRKEGQNVTLSCEQNLNHDAMYWYRQDPGQGLRLIYYSQIVNDFQKGDIAEGYSVSREKKESFPLTVTSAQKNPTAFYLCASSPRGWNEKLFFGSGTQLSVL.

This chain uses TRBV30 with TRBJ1-2; a possible D gene is TRBD1 (6 bases). The CDR3 loop spans 13 amino acids. Germline CDR1 reads GTSNPN; CDR2 reads SVGIG (reference sequence). The V end was cut by 3 bases, the J end by 4 bases, with 12 bases between. As DNA, the CDR3 is TGTGCCTGGAGGGATACAGGGTTCTATGGCTACACCTTC. It is translated as CAWRDTGFYGYTF. Full variable domain (remainder filled in from reference TRBV30 and TRBJ1-2): SQTIHQWPATLVQPVGSPLSLECTVEGTSNPNLYWYRQAAGRGLQLLFYSVGIGQISSEVPQNLSASRPQDRQFILSSKKLLLSDSGFYLCAWRDTGFYGYTFGSGTRLTVV.

V and J are TRBV5-4 and TRBJ2-7; D not certain. V shed 1 base and J shed 7 bases, with 21 bases lying between them. The CDR3 runs 16 residues. Germline-derived CDR1 and CDR2 are SGHNT and YYREEE (reference sequence). This CDR3 reads CASSLSLSSARNEQYF. CDR3 nucleotides: TGTGCCAGCAGCTTGAGTTTGTCCAGCGCGAGGAATGAGCAGTACTTC.

The chain combines TRBV30 with TRBJ1-2; weak D call: TRBD1 (6 bases). Germline V gene data show CDR1 as GTSNPN and CDR2 as SVGIG (reference sequence). The V and J ends lost 6 bases and 8 bases respectively, with 19 bases between them. CDR3 length: 13 residues. The CDR3 here is CACPRGGVLGYTF. DNA for the CDR3: TGTGCCTGCCCCCGAGGGGGGGTATTAGGCTACACCTTC.

The chain links TRBV19 to TRBJ1-4; 8 positions match TRBD1. V lost 4 bases, J lost 7 bases, and 5 bases stayed unmatched. The CDR3 contains 14 residues. Germline values: CDR1 LNHDA, CDR2 SQIVND (reference sequence). The CDR3 DNA reads TGTGCCAGTAGTACCGGGACAGGTGGTGAAAAACTGTTTTTT. Translation gives CASSTGTGGEKLFF.

This chain joins TRBV27 and TRBJ1-5; TRBD1 might be the D (5 bases). V was clipped by 3 bases and J by 7 bases, with 10 bases between them. This CDR3 contains 13 residues. Looked up from germline, CDR1 is MNHEY and CDR2 is SMNVEV (reference sequence). The CDR3 loop reads CASSLEGQQPQHF. CDR3 coding DNA: TGTGCCAGCAGTTTGGAGGGGCAGCAGCCCCAGCATTTT.

The V gene is TRBV7-2, the J gene TRBJ2-7; a weak D match, TRBD2 (6 bases). This CDR3 is built from 15 residues. CDR1 and CDR2 (germline): SGHTA, FQGNSA. Trimming took 1 base from V and 2 from J, leaving 12 bases between them. The CDR3 is CASSLDAGPTYEQYF. The CDR3 region has the DNA TGTGCCAGCAGCTTAGATGCGGGACCTACCTACGAGCAGTACTTC.

DNA of the CDR3: TGTGCCAGCAGCTTAGTGACAGTTAATTCACCCCTCCACTTT. This translates into CASSLVTVNSPLHF. The rearrangement links TRBV13 to TRBJ1-6; D may be TRBD1 (5 bases). The V gene lost 1 base and the J gene lost 6 bases, with 7 bases spanning the gap. The CDR3 covers 14 residues. The germline gives CDR1 PRHDT, CDR2 FYEKMQ (reference sequence).

The genes are TRBV7-2 and TRBJ2-5; D not certain. CDR3 length: 15 amino acids. Germline V gene data show CDR1 as SGHTA and CDR2 as FQGNSA. V was shortened by 0 bases and J by 1 base, with 9 bases between the two germline ends. Here the CDR3 reads CASSLAFSAQETQYF. CDR3 bases: TGTGCCAGCAGCTTAGCGTTTAGTGCCCAAGAGACCCAGTACTTC.

This chain links TRBV19 with TRBJ1-2; possibly TRBD1 for D (5 bases). V was pared by 6 bases and J by 8 bases, with 19 bases between. The CDR3 consists of 14 residues. Germline V gene sequence: CDR1 LNHDA, CDR2 SQIVND (reference sequence). In DNA form, the CDR3 reads TGTGCCAGTAGCCGGACAACCCGGCCCGGGGGCTACACCTTC. Amino acid sequence: CASSRTTRPGGYTF.

This chain uses TRBV6-5 with TRBJ2-7; 7 bases are a match to TRBD2. Germline lookup yields CDR1 MNHEY and CDR2 SVGAGI. V shed 2 bases and J 2 bases; nucleotides not matched to a gene: 3. The CDR3 loop spans 14 amino acids. DNA of the CDR3: TGTGCCAGCAGTTACGGCGCGGGAGCCTACGAGCAGTACTTC. Encoded protein: CASSYGAGAYEQYF.